This TCR beta chain was documented in a study of T cells after yellow fever vaccination. This clonotype occurred a few times. Its specificity is unknown. Overall study findings and caveats: Abundant contaminating clonotypes from the bulk population could appear in FACS-sorted repertoires.

From germline, CDR1 is LGHDT and CDR2 YNNKEL (reference sequence). The CDR3 runs to 16 residues. The junction had 6 bases not matched to a gene; V was cut back by 2 bases and J by 3 bases. TCR cDNA was made by 5'RACE template switching, adding a universal primer site and UMIs. MiXCR was run by TCRdb on the 5' RACE reads, yielding one entry per CDR3 protein. The top ten clones hold over 15% of a sample with roughly 300,000 distinct CDR3 sequences, around 6.8% of them seen once. This chain connects TRBV3-1 to TRBJ2-3, with 9 bases identical to TRBD1. This TCR derives from a man aged 18 to 29 who received the YFV17D yellow fever vaccine. The sequencing here drew on PBMCs, taken around 45 days after the first yellow fever vaccination. The CDR3 region is CASSQHGTGLTDTQYF. The CDR3 region has the DNA TGTGCCAGCAGCCAACACGGGACAGGGTTAACAGATACGCAGTATTTT.